A selection of T cell receptor beta chains follows, all from one sample in a study of a mutant IDH1 vaccine in newly diagnosed glioma. Repertoires were generated with immunoSEQ multiplex PCR, while TCRdb's copy carries only in-frame clones and drops some. The table lists nearly 55,000 clones, approximately 81% of them singletons, with roughly 3.5% in the top ten. Their target antigens are unknown. Sequenced material: PBMCs, taken from a glioma patient whose treatment included an IDH1 peptide vaccine. All receptors derive from a man aged 25 to 45 with glioma. CDR3s include the opening cysteine and the closing phenylalanine or tryptophan. A D gene is named only where the DNA matches it firmly. A row's size may be missing; if present it is once, few, many or a size class.

TGTGCCAGCAGGCAAGGAGTAGCGCAAACCGGGGAGCTGTTTTTT	CASRQGVAQTGELFF	.	.	TRBV27	TRBJ2-2
TGTGCCAGCAGCCAAGACGGACAGGGGGCTTTCCCGAATGAAAAACTGTTTTTT	CASSQDGQGAFPNEKLFF	TRBD1	.	TRBV4-2	TRBJ1-4
TGTGCCAGCAGCTTAGAGGGGTACGGGGAGCTGTTTTTT	CASSLEGYGELFF	.	.	TRBV11-2	TRBJ2-2
TGTGCCAGCTCACCATCGGCTTATGAAAAACTGTTTTTT	CASSPSAYEKLFF	.	few	TRBV18	TRBJ1-4
TGTGCCAGCAGCCCCGGGACAGGTACACCCTATGGCTACACCTTC	CASSPGTGTPYGYTF	TRBD1	.	TRBV5-6	TRBJ1-2
TGTGCCACCAGCAGAGATTACGGCGCCGGGGCCAACGTCCTGACTTTC	CATSRDYGAGANVLTF	.	.	TRBV15	TRBJ2-6
TGTGCCAGCAGGTGGGGGGGGCCTGAAGCTTTCTTT	CASRWGGPEAFF	.	.	TRBV28	TRBJ1-1
TGTGCCAGCAGCCGACAGGGTATAGGTGAGCAGTTCTTC	CASSRQGIGEQFF	TRBD1	.	TRBV7-9	TRBJ2-1
TGTGCCAGCAGTTACTCACTAGCGGGGAGCACAGATACGCAGTATTTT	CASSYSLAGSTDTQYF	TRBD2	.	TRBV6-6	TRBJ2-3
TGTGCCAGCAGCGAGAGGGGGGGTGCGAACACTGAAGCTTTCTTT	CASSERGGANTEAFF	.	.	TRBV9	TRBJ1-1
TGTGCCAGTAGTCCGAGCCCCCGCGGCGAGCAGTACTTC	CASSPSPRGEQYF	.	.	TRBV19	TRBJ2-7
TGTGCCAGCTCACCGGGACGGGGCCAAGAGACCCAGTACTTC	CASSPGRGQETQYF	.	.	TRBV18	TRBJ2-5
TGCGCCAGCAGCTCGGGACAAAACTCTGGAAACACCATATATTTT	CASSSGQNSGNTIYF	.	.	TRBV5-1	TRBJ1-3
TGTGCCAGCAGCGTGGAGGGTAGGCCCTACAATGAGCAGTTCTTC	CASSVEGRPYNEQFF	.	.	TRBV9	TRBJ2-1
TGTGCCAGCAGTCTCCGACAGGGGGCCTACGAGCAGTACTTC	CASSLRQGAYEQYF	TRBD1	.	TRBV28	TRBJ2-7
TGTGCCAGCAGTGAGACAGTAAGCACAGATACGCAGTATTTT	CASSETVSTDTQYF	.	.	TRBV6-1	TRBJ2-3
TGCGGAGTAGTGAGGGAAGACACCTATGGCTACACCTTC	CGVVREDTYGYTF	.	.	TRBV29-1	TRBJ1-2
TGTGCCAGCAGCTCCCCCGGGACAGGGTCTAGGGAGCAGTACTTC	CASSSPGTGSREQYF	TRBD1	.	TRBV7-8	TRBJ2-7
TGTGCCAGCAGAGTGGGGATGGGCCAGCCCCAGCATTTT	CASRVGMGQPQHF	.	.	TRBV28	TRBJ1-5
TGTGCCAGCAGTTTATCGATACTAGCGGGGGGTGGCACCGGGGAGCTGTTTTTT	CASSLSILAGGGTGELFF	TRBD2	.	TRBV27	TRBJ2-2
TGTGCCAGCAGCGTGGACATCACGGAGACCCAGTACTTC	CASSVDITETQYF	.	.	TRBV13	TRBJ2-5
TGTGCCAGCAGCCGACAGGGGACATCCACCTACGAGCAGTACTTC	CASSRQGTSTYEQYF	TRBD1	.	TRBV7-8	TRBJ2-7
TGTGCCAGCAACGGGAGGGACAGGGCCCCAGATACGCAGTATTTT	CASNGRDRAPDTQYF	.	.	TRBV2	TRBJ2-3
TGTGCCAGCACCCCCCTGGGGGGGATCACAGATACGCAGTATTTT	CASTPLGGITDTQYF	TRBD2	.	TRBV7-6	TRBJ2-3
TGTGCCAGCAGCCAAGGAGGACTGTACGAGCAGTACTTC	CASSQGGLYEQYF	.	.	TRBV14	TRBJ2-7
TGTGCCAGCATGTTCTGGACAGGAGTAAAAGCTAACTATGGCTACACCTTC	CASMFWTGVKANYGYTF	TRBD1	.	TRBV28	TRBJ1-2
TGTGCCAGCAGTTTTGAGGGACGGGGATTAGGAGGGGCCAACGTCCTGACTTTC	CASSFEGRGLGGANVLTF	.	.	TRBV28	TRBJ2-6
TGTGCCAGCAGTCGACGGGGCGACAGGTACGAGCAGTACTTC	CASSRRGDRYEQYF	.	.	TRBV27	TRBJ2-7
TGTGCCAGCAGTTTATCCTGGGTTACAGATACGCAGTATTTT	CASSLSWVTDTQYF	.	once	TRBV27	TRBJ2-3
TGTGCCAGCAGACCAGACGGATACTCTGGAAACACCATATATTTT	CASRPDGYSGNTIYF	.	.	TRBV6-6	TRBJ1-3
TGTGCCAGCAGCCGCACAATAATGGCTAATGAAAAACTGTTTTTT	CASSRTIMANEKLFF	.	.	TRBV28	TRBJ1-4
TGTGCCAGCAGCCCCAGGGTCGGATACGAGCAGTACTTC	CASSPRVGYEQYF	.	.	TRBV27	TRBJ2-7
TGTGCCAGCAGCTTAAGTTCTGTGGGGCAGGGAGAGACCCAGTACTTC	CASSLSSVGQGETQYF	.	.	TRBV7-9	TRBJ2-5
TGTGCCAGCTCACCATTCGGGACAGCCCAGCACGAGCAGTACTTC	CASSPFGTAQHEQYF	TRBD1	.	TRBV18	TRBJ2-7
TGTGCCAGCAGCTTCGGACAGGGGGTCGACGGGGAGCTGTTTTTT	CASSFGQGVDGELFF	TRBD1	.	TRBV7-6	TRBJ2-2
TGTGCCAGCGGGCGGAACGGCATGGAAGAGACCCAGTACTTC	CASGRNGMEETQYF	.	.	TRBV5-1	TRBJ2-5
TGTGCCAGCAGTGAAAAATACACCGGGGAGCTGTTTTTT	CASSEKYTGELFF	.	.	TRBV6-4	TRBJ2-2
TGTGCCAGCAGCCCTAGGCCCTATGGCTACACCTTC	CASSPRPYGYTF	.	once	TRBV11-2	TRBJ1-2
TGCGCCAGCAGTGATAAGAACATGAACACTGAAGCTTTCTTT	CASSDKNMNTEAFF	.	few	TRBV10-1	TRBJ1-1
TGTGCCATCGGGGACAGCACCTCTAACTATGGCTACACCTTC	CAIGDSTSNYGYTF	TRBD1	.	TRBV10-3	TRBJ1-2
TGTGCCAGCAGCTTAGCGTTAGGGGGAGAGCAGTTCTTC	CASSLALGGEQFF	.	.	TRBV7-9	TRBJ2-1
TGTGCCAGCAGCTCCACTCTAGGGGGACAGGGGAGAAACAATGAGCAGTTCTTC	CASSSTLGGQGRNNEQFF	TRBD1	.	TRBV11-3	TRBJ2-1
TGTGCCAGTAGTCTACGGCCAGACGAGCAGTACTTC	CASSLRPDEQYF	.	.	TRBV19	TRBJ2-7
TGTGCCAGCAGTGAGCCCCGGGACAGCCTGGACTATGGCTACACCTTC	CASSEPRDSLDYGYTF	TRBD1	.	TRBV6-1	TRBJ1-2
TGTGCCGGCATGACGGGGGGACAGGGGTCCCCCAGCTACACCTTC	CAGMTGGQGSPSYTF	TRBD1	.	TRBV28	TRBJ1-2
TGTGCCAGCAGCTTAGTTCAAAAAAATGGCTACACCTTC	CASSLVQKNGYTF	.	.	TRBV11-2	TRBJ1-2
TGTGCCAGCAGCCCCGGGAAGCTCAGTACAATGAACACTGAAGCTTTCTTT	CASSPGKLSTMNTEAFF	.	few	TRBV7-9	TRBJ1-1
TGCAGCATCCAGAAGGGACAGGGGAGTCCGAACACCGGGGAGCTGTTTTTT	CSIQKGQGSPNTGELFF	TRBD1	.	TRBV29-1	TRBJ2-2
TGTGCCAGTAGTCTTAACAGGGACGAGCAGTACTTC	CASSLNRDEQYF	.	.	TRBV19	TRBJ2-7
TGTGCCAGCAGCGCTGGGTCGGTAGATACGCAGTATTTT	CASSAGSVDTQYF	.	.	TRBV9	TRBJ2-3
TGTGCCAGCAGCTTATGGCGGGGTGGGGCTGGGGCCAACGTCCTGACTTTC	CASSLWRGGAGANVLTF	.	.	TRBV7-2	TRBJ2-6
TGTGCCAGCAGCCAGGGCGGGACTAGGAACAATGAGCAGTTCTTC	CASSQGGTRNNEQFF	TRBD2	.	TRBV28	TRBJ2-1
TGTGCCAGCAGCTCTGGGTCCGCCCGGAAGAACACTGAAGCTTTCTTT	CASSSGSARKNTEAFF	.	.	TRBV11-2	TRBJ1-1
TGTGCCAGTAGTACCGAGGGTTTCGAGGAAAAACTGTTTTTT	CASSTEGFEEKLFF	.	.	TRBV19	TRBJ1-4